This T cell receptor beta chain was sequenced in a study of control samples from healthy donors and cancer patients. The ends were cut back, 2 bases at V and 10 bases at J, with 12 bases in the middle. The V gene's germline CDR1 is MNHEY and CDR2 SVGEGT. The CDR3 sequence is 14 residues long. Sequencing used immunoSEQ multiplex PCR; TCRdb keeps in-frame clones, though not all of them. Of some 96,000 clones in the sample, approximately 93% were seen once. Only a few counts were recorded for this clone. The sequencing sample was made of blood. The rearrangement joins TRBV6-2 or TRBV6-3 to TRBJ1-6; D is unclear. This TCR was sampled from a man aged 18-30 years in good health. The CDR3 here is CASSYEGRRSPLHF. CDR3 in DNA: TGTGCCAGCAGTTACGAAGGGCGGAGGTCACCCCTCCACTTT.